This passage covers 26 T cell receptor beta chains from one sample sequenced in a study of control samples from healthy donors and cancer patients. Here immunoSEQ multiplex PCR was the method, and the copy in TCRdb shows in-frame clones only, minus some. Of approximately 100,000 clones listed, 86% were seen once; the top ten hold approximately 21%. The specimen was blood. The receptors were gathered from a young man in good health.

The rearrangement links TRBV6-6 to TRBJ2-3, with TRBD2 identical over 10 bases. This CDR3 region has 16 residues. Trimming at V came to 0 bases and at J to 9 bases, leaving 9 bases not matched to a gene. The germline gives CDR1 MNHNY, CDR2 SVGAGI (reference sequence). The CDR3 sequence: CASSYSLGSGGGTQYF. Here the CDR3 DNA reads TGTGCCAGCAGTTACTCCCTGGGGAGCGGGGGGGGGACGCAGTATTTT.

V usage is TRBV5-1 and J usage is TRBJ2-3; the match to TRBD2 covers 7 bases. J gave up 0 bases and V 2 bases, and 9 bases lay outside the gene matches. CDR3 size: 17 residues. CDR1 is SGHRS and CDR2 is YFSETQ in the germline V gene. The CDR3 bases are TGCGCCAGCAGCTTTTGGGGAGGGGCGCTTAGCACAGATACGCAGTATTTT. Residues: CASSFWGGALSTDTQYF.

CDR3: CASSPQGTGDYGYTF. Here the CDR3 DNA reads TGCGCCAGCAGCCCACAAGGGACAGGGGACTATGGCTACACCTTC. J is TRBJ1-2 and V is TRBV5-1, with 10 bases lining up with TRBD1. The CDR3 contains 15 residues. The V and J ends lost 4 bases and 3 bases, in that order; junction bases with no gene match: 6. The germline V gene has CDR1 SGHRS and CDR2 YFSETQ. Full variable domain (missing parts from reference TRBV5-1 and TRBJ1-2): KAGVTQTPRYLIKTRGQQVTLSCSPISGHRSVSWYQQTPGQGLQFLFEYFSETQRNKGNFPGRFSGRQFSNSRSEMNVSTLELGDSALYLCASSPQGTGDYGYTFGSGTRLTVV.

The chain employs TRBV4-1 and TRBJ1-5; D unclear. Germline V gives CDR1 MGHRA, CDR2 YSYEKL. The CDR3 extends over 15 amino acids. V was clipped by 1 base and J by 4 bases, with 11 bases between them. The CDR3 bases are TGCGCCAGCAGCCAAGTCAAAGGGTCAAATCAGCCCCAGCATTTT. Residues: CASSQVKGSNQPQHF.

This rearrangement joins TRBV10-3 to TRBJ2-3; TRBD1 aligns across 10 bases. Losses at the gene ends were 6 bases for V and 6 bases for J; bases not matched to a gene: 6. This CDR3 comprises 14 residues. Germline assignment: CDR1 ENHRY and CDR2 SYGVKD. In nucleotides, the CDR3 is TGTGCCATCAGATCCGGGACAGGGGCGGATACGCAGTATTTT. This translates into CAIRSGTGADTQYF.

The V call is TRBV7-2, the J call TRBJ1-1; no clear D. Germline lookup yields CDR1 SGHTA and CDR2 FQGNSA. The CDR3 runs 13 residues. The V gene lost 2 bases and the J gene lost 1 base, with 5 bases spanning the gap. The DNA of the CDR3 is TGTGCCAGCAGCTTAAACAGGAACACTGAAGCTTTCTTT. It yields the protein CASSLNRNTEAFF.

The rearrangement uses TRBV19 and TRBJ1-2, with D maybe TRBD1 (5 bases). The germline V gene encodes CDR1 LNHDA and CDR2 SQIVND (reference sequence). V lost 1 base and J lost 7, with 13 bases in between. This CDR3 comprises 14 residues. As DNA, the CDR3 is TGTGCCAGTAGTATAGGGGGCGCGTCCGGTGGCTACACCTTC. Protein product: CASSIGGASGGYTF.

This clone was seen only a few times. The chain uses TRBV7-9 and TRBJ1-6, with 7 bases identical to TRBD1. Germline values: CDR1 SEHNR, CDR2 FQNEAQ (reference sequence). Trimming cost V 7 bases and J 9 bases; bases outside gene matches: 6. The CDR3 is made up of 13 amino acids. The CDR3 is CASNLRDSSPLHF. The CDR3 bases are TGTGCCAGCAATCTCCGGGACAGTTCACCCCTCCACTTT.

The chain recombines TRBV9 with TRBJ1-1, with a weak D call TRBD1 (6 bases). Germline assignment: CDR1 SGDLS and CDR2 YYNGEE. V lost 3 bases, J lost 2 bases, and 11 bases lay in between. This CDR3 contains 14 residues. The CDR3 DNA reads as TGTGCCAGCAGCGCCACAGGGACCAACACTGAAGCTTTCTTT. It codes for CASSATGTNTEAFF.

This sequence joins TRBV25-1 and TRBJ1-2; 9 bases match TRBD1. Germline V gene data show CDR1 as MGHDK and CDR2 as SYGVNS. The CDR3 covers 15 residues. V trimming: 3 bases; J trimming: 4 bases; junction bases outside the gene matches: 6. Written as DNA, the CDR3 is TGTGCCAGCAGTGAGGTTGGACAGGGGCGCTATGGCTACACCTTC. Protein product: CASSEVGQGRYGYTF.

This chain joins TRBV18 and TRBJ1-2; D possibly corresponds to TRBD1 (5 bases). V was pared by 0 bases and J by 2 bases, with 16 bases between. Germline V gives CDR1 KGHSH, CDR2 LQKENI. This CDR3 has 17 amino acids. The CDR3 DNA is TGTGCCAGCTCACCACCTCTGGGGGGGGGATCGAACTATGGCTACACCTTC. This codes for CASSPPLGGGSNYGYTF.

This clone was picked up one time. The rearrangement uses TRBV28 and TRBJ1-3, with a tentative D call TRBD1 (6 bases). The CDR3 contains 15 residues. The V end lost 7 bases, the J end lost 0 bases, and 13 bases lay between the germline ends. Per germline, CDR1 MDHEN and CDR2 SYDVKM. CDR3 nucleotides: TGTGCCAGCAAACGACAGGCCACCTCTGGAAACACCATATATTTT. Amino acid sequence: CASKRQATSGNTIYF. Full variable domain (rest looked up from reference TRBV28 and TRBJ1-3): DVKVTQSSRYLVKRTGEKVFLECVQDMDHENMFWYRQDPGLGLRLIYFSYDVKMKEKGDIPEGYSVSREKKERFSLILESASTNQTSMYLCASKRQATSGNTIYFGEGSWLTVV.

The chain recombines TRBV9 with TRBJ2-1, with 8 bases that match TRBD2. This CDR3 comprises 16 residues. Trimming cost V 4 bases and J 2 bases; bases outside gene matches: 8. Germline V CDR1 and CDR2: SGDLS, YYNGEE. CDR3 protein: CASSHGAGGPYNEQFF. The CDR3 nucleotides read TGTGCCAGCAGCCATGGGGCGGGGGGTCCCTACAATGAGCAGTTCTTC.

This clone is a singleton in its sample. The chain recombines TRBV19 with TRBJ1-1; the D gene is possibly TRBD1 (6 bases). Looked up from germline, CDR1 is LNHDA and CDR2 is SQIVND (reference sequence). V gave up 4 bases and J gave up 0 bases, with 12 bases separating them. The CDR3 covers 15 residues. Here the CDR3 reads CASSRGTTLNTEAFF. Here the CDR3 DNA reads TGTGCCAGTAGTAGGGGGACAACCTTGAACACTGAAGCTTTCTTT.

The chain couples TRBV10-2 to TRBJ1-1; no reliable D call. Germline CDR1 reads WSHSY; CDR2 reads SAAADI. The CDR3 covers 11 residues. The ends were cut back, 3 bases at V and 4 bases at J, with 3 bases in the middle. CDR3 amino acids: CASSEVTEAFF. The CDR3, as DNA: TGCGCCAGCAGTGAAGTCACTGAAGCTTTCTTT.

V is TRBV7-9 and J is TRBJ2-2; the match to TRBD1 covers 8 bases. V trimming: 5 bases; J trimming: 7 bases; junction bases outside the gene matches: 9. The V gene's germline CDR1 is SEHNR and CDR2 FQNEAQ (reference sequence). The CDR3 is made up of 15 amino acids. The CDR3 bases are TGTGCCAGCAGCCCCCCCAGGGGGCAACACGGGGAGCTGTTTTTT. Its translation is CASSPPRGQHGELFF.

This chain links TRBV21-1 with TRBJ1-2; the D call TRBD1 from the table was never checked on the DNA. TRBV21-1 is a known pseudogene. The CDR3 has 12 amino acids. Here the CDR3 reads CASSMGPVGYTF. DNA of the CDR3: TGTGCCAGCAGCATGGGGCCTGTAGGCTACACCTTC.

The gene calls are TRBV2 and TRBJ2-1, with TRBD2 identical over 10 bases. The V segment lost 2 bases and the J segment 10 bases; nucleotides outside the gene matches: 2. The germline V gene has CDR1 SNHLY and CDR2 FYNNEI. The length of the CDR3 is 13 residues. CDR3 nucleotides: TGTGCCAGCAGTGAACTAGCGGGGGCCGAGCAGTTCTTC. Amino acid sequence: CASSELAGAEQFF.

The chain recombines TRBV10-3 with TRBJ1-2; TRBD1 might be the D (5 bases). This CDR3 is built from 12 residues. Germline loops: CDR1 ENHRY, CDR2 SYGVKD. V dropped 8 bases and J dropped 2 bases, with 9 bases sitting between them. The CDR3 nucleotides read TGTGCCATCTTTGGGGGGAACTATGGCTACACCTTC. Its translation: CAIFGGNYGYTF.

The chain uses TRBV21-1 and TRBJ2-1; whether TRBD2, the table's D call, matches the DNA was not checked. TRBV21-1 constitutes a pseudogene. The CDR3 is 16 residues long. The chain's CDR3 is CASSNSGLRSYNEQFF. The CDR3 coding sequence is TGTGCCAGCAGCAATTCCGGACTACGGTCCTACAATGAGCAGTTCTTC.

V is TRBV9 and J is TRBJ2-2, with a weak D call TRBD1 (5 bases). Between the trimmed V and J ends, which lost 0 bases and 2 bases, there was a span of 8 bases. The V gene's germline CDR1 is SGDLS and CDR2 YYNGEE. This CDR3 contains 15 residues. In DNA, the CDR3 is TGTGCCAGCAGCGTAGGGACACTAAACACCGGGGAGCTGTTTTTT. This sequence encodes CASSVGTLNTGELFF.

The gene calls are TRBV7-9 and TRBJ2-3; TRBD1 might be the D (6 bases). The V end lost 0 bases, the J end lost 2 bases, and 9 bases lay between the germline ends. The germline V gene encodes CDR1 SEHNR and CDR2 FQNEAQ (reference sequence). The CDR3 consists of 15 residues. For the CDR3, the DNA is TGTGCCAGCAGCTTAGCTGGACAGTCCACAGATACGCAGTATTTT. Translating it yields CASSLAGQSTDTQYF.

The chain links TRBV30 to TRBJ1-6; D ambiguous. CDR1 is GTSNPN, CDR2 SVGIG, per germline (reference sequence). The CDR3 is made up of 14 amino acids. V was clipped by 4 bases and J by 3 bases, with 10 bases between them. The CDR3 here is CAWNSANYNSPLHF. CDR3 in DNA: TGTGCCTGGAACTCGGCAAACTATAATTCACCCCTCCACTTT.

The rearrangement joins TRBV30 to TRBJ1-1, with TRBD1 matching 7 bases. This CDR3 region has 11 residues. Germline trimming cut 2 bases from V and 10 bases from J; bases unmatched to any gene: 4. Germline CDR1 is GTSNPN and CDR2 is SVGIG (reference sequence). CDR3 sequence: CAWSTRQGAFF. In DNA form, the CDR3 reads TGTGCCTGGAGTACCCGACAGGGAGCTTTCTTT.

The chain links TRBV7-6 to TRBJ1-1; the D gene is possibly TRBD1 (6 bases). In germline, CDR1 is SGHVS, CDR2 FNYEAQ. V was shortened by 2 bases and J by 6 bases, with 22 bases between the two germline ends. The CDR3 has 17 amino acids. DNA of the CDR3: TGTGCCAGCAGCTTAAACAGGGCAGGCCCCTTTAAGGCTGAAGCTTTCTTT. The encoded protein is CASSLNRAGPFKAEAFF. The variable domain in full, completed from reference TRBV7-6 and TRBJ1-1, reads GAGVSQSPRYKVTKRGQDVALRCDPISGHVSLYWYRQALGQGPEFLTYFNYEAQQDKSGLPNDRFSAERPEGSISTLTIQRTEQRDSAMYRCASSLNRAGPFKAEAFFGQGTRLTVV.

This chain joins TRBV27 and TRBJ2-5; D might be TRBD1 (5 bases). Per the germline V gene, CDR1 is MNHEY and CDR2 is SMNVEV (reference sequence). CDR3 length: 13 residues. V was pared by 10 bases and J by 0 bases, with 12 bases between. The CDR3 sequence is CATQDRNQETQYF. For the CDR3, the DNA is TGTGCCACCCAAGACAGAAACCAAGAGACCCAGTACTTC.